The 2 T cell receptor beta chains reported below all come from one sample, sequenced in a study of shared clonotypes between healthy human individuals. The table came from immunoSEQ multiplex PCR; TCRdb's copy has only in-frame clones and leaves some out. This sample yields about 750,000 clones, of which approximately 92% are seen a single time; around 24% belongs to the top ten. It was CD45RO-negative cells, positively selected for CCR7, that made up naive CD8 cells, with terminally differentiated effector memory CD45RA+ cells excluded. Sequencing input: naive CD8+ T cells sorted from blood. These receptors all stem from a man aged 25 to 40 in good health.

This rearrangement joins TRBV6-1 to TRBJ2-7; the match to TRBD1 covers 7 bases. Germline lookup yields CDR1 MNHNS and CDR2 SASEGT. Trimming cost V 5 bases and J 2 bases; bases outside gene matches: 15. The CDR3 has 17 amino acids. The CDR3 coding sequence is TGTGCCAGCAGTCAAGACTTCCCGGGACAGCGCACCTACGAGCAGTACTTC. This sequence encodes CASSQDFPGQRTYEQYF.

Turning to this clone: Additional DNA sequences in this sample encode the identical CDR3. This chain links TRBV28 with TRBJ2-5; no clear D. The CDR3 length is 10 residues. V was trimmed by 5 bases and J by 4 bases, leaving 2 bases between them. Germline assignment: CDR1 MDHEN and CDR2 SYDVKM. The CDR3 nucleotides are TGTGCCAGCAGTCGAGAGACCCAGTACTTC. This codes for CASSRETQYF.